What follows describes a single T cell receptor (beta chain). Its antigen is as yet unknown. The data originate from a study of cytomegalovirus exposure and HLA in healthy donors. The CDR3 consists of 15 residues. The germline gives CDR1 SGDLS, CDR2 YYNGEE. The ends lost 4 bases at V and 2 bases at J; junction bases unmatched: 5. Study-level findings and limits: According to a subsequent analysis, TCR clusters from the first cohort were inclined to appear together in the 120 validation repertoires. Approximately 160 TCR beta chains were listed as cytomegalovirus-associated. Published work reported that the classifier diagnosed cytomegalovirus status with high specificity and sensitivity. The study found most TCR sequences rare, yet found some public TCRs in many donors.

This table comes from immunoSEQ multiplex PCR, and its TCRdb copy is limited to in-frame clones, with some not included. Here the sample spans some 330,000 clones, 70% to 90% being singletons. The V call is TRBV9, the J call TRBJ2-5, with 10 bases fitting TRBD2. The sequence came from a woman in her late teens or twenties in good health and CMV-seronegative. The specimen was PBMCs. The CDR3 nucleotides are TGTGCCAGCAGCCCTTCTAGCGGGAGTCAAGAGACCCAGTACTTC. Translated, it gives CASSPSSGSQETQYF.